This T cell receptor (beta chain) was observed in a study of T cells in women clearing cervical HPV infection (dated by TCRdb to the late 2010s). Describing the broader study: The cases were 25 women with histologically confirmed HPV16-related CIN3 or worse, and 2 of those women had invasive cancers. Since only a few of the women had HLA typing available, the possibility that HLA type was acting as a confounder could not be ruled out. In the parent cohort, 9,000 to 11,000 women aged 18 or older were enrolled in Guanacaste, Costa Rica, during about 1993 to 1994 and were followed for six to seven years. For cases, a median interval of roughly 150 days, with an interquartile range of roughly 85 to 220 days, was observed between lesion detection and blood sampling. This exploratory proof-of-principle case-control study, nested within the Guanacaste HPV Natural History Study in Costa Rica, compared TCR repertoires among women with different cervical HPV16 outcomes. Cases and controls were matched on age within five years and on year of sample collection. Controls were 25 women whose single incident HPV16 infection cleared within 12 months without precancer or cancer developing. Five blinded duplicates per group were added as quality controls, giving around 60 samples: approximately 50 participants and about ten replicates. Cases had a median age of about 34 years compared with 38 for controls, and baseline characteristics showed no significant differences between the groups. Blood from cases was collected at the visit where the lesion was first found, while blood from controls was collected once the infection could no longer be detected. The paper's findings and limits, for the study overall: Across sequencing depths, CIN3+ cases showed significantly higher TCR repertoire richness than controls, but evenness did not differ between the groups. Lower TRBV6-7 relative abundance was observed in cases than in controls (about 0.1% versus 0.15%; Bonferroni P = 0.0008). Because T-cell numbers per sample were unknown, differences in richness could reflect varying T-cell content rather than repertoire biology. Random forest classifiers that combined richness and V gene abundances separated cases from controls with an estimated AUC of about 0.8. Whether associations preceded infection or resulted from infection could not be shown with the cross-sectional design, and effector/memory subsets and HPV-specific T cells were not isolated.

Every participant had a single incident cervical HPV16 infection, and prevalent HPV16 infections were excluded. Cervical HPV DNA was detected by MY09/MY11 PCR and genotyped by dot-blot hybridization. Approximately 15 mL of heparinized blood was centrifuged, after which the buffy coat was aliquoted, frozen at -30 degrees C, and then stored at -80 degrees C. QIAGEN kits were used to extract genomic DNA from buffy coat specimens. The immunoSEQ assay used multiplex PCR to amplify TCR beta CDR3 regions from an average of approximately 1,300 ng of genomic DNA per sample. To correct primer bias, the assay used a complete synthetic TCR repertoire to set an amplification baseline. The amplicons were sequenced on the Illumina platform. Concerning the study's data processing: Sequences were error-corrected by clustering with frequency ratios and a modified nearest-neighbor algorithm and were then analyzed in the immunoSEQ Analyzer with IMGT gene definitions. At each rarefaction depth, TCR richness and evenness were averaged over 20 rarefaction repeats, and samples with fewer sequences than the depth were excluded. Wilcoxon rank sum tests with FDR correction were used to compare V, D and J gene relative abundances between the groups. In the blinded duplicates, the intraclass correlation was 90% to 96% for TCR richness and averaged about 76% across roughly 70 gene segments. The clones in this table, taken by TCRdb from immuneACCESS, are in-frame only. Not every clone is retained; where verified, under half of the shortfall comes from an unresolved V gene, and the cause of the rest is unknown. That table is the source of V, J and clone size, and D and trimming were worked out from the DNA. Per the sample table, the count is tens of thousands of clones. The ten largest clones add up to over 7.5% of the sample.

Remarks on this clone: This clone's antigen is unknown. The read falls 3 residues short of the CDR3 end, and the missing part is taken from the germline J gene.

The CDR3 numbers 14 residues from cysteine through phenylalanine. The DNA has 33 bases, all within the CDR3, and is read from base 1. Trimming costs V 6 bases and J 9 bases, and their ends lie 18 bases apart. Per the germline V gene, SGHAT is the CDR1 and FQNNGV is the CDR2. The chain employs TRBV11-2 and TRBJ2-1; the D element could tentatively be TRBD1 or TRBD2, as 5 bases agree for each. This clonotype was obtained from a woman between 18 and 75 years old with a cervical HPV16 infection that either progressed to CIN3+ or cleared (not recorded which). Sequenced input: blood buffy coat. The CDR3 has the sequence CASSSRLSGSEQFF. CDR3 DNA, as far as it was read: TGTGCCAGCAGTTCAAGACTTTCAGGGAGTGAG.